One and the same sample provided the 14 T cell receptor beta chains below, sequenced in a study of beta chain features in type 1 diabetes. What was sequenced were expressed TCRB transcripts, since all of the isolated RNA had been reverse transcribed. Clones were sequenced by immunoSEQ multiplex PCR, and TCRdb holds only the in-frame ones, with some missing. The data show around 300,000 clones, less than 15% seen once. Sequenced: central memory CD4+ T cells from blood. The receptors originated from a man under 40 in good health.

This clone was picked up a small number of times. This chain joins TRBV4-3 and TRBJ2-3; D possibly corresponds to TRBD2 (5 bases). The CDR3 is 16 residues long. V was pared by 0 bases and J by 2 bases, with 12 bases between. Per germline, CDR1 LGHNA and CDR2 YSLEER. CDR3 DNA sequence: TGCGCCAGCAGCCAAGATTACAAGCGGCACACAGATACGCAGTATTTT. This encodes CASSQDYKRHTDTQYF.

A few counts support this clone. For the CDR3, the DNA is TGTGCCAGCAGCGTAGACGGGGGCGGCAATCAGCCCCAGCATTTT. It translates to CASSVDGGGNQPQHF. V and J are TRBV9 and TRBJ1-5; D might be TRBD1 (6 bases). Germline-derived CDR1 and CDR2 are SGDLS and YYNGEE. CDR3 length equals 15 residues. Trimming removed 0 bases from V and 2 bases from J, with 9 bases in between.

This clone was detected a few times. The chain joins TRBV4-3 to TRBJ1-1, with D hard to call. Between the trimmed V and J ends, which lost 0 bases and 1 base, there was a span of 9 bases. The CDR3 extends over 15 amino acids. CDR1 is LGHNA, CDR2 YSLEER, per germline. The CDR3 DNA reads as TGCGCCAGCAGCCAAGATCACGGAAGGAACACTGAAGCTTTCTTT. Amino acids: CASSQDHGRNTEAFF.

This clone came up many times. J is TRBJ2-3 and V is TRBV9; D is uncertain. This CDR3 is 12 amino acids long. Germline V gene data show CDR1 as SGDLS and CDR2 as YYNGEE. The V and J ends lost 4 bases and 4 bases respectively, with 7 bases between them. In nucleotides, the CDR3 is TGTGCCAGCAGCAGGGATTCAGATACGCAGTATTTT. Translation gives CASSRDSDTQYF. The complete variable domain, with remaining parts taken from reference TRBV9 and TRBJ2-3, reads DSGVTQTPKHLITATGQRVTLRCSPRSGDLSVYWYQQSLDQGLQFLIQYYNGEERAKGNILERFSAQQFPDLHSELNLSSLELGDSALYFCASSRDSDTQYFGPGTRLTVL.

The rearrangement uses TRBV19 and TRBJ2-1; either TRBD1 or TRBD2 may supply D (6 bases each). V lost 4 bases to trimming and J lost 10 bases, with 20 bases between them. In germline, CDR1 is LNHDA, CDR2 SQIVND (reference sequence). The CDR3 spans 15 residues. CDR3 protein: CASSTLSRGAGEQFF. The CDR3 DNA is TGTGCCAGTAGTACCCTATCTAGGGGGGCTGGGGAGCAGTTCTTC.

This clone showed up just a few times. The V call is TRBV7-3, the J call TRBJ2-5; D unresolved. The CDR3 is 13 amino acids. Germline CDR1 reads SGHTA; CDR2 reads FQGTGA. The V and J ends lost 4 bases and 7 bases respectively, with 13 bases between them. The CDR3 reads CASSSLRLGTQYF. The CDR3 nucleotides read TGTGCCAGCAGCTCCCTAAGATTAGGGACCCAGTACTTC. Full variable domain (rest looked up from reference TRBV7-3 and TRBJ2-5): GAGVSQTPSNKVTEKGKYVELRCDPISGHTALYWYRQSLGQGPEFLIYFQGTGAADDSGLPNDRFFAVRPEGSVSTLKIQRTERGDSAVYLCASSSLRLGTQYFGPGTRLLVL.

The chain uses TRBV6-1 and TRBJ2-3; D uncertain. This CDR3 comprises 14 residues. The germline V gene has CDR1 MNHNS and CDR2 SASEGT. V was shortened by 7 bases and J by 2 bases, with 13 bases between the two germline ends. CDR3 loop: CASKVATNTDTQYF. DNA for the CDR3: TGTGCCAGCAAAGTGGCCACCAACACAGATACGCAGTATTTT.

This clone showed up just a few times. V and J are TRBV4-2 and TRBJ2-1; 9 nucleotides agree with TRBD2. The germline V gene encodes CDR1 LGHNA and CDR2 YNFKEQ. This CDR3 is built from 16 residues. The junction had 12 bases not matched to a gene; V was cut back by 5 bases and J by 7 bases. The CDR3 nucleotides read TGTGCCAGCAGCTCGACCCATAGCGGGAGAGGAAATGAGCAGTTCTTC. This sequence encodes CASSSTHSGRGNEQFF.

In its sample, this clone was seen a few times. The CDR3 region is CASSVTPDVLAGGGDTQYF. CDR3 nucleotide sequence: TGTGCCAGCAGCGTAACCCCGGATGTGCTAGCGGGAGGGGGTGATACGCAGTATTTT. This rearrangement joins TRBV9 to TRBJ2-3, with 12 bases that match TRBD2. Germline values: CDR1 SGDLS, CDR2 YYNGEE. V was clipped by 1 base and J by 6 bases; unmatched bases: 15. This CDR3 is 19 amino acids long.

The table lists this clone with a few counts. The chain is built from TRBV7-2 and TRBJ1-6, with unresolved D. CDR1 and CDR2 (germline): SGHTA, FQGNSA. Trimming left V 4 bases short and J 10 bases short, with 17 bases between. The CDR3 is made up of 15 amino acids. The CDR3 protein is CASSSPWRVESPLHF. The CDR3 coding sequence is TGTGCCAGCAGCTCCCCGTGGAGGGTAGAGTCACCCCTCCACTTT.

This clone was observed many times. This may stem from a read error, because a much larger clone lies one nucleotide away. The same CDR3 arises from other DNA sequences in this sample as well. V is TRBV7-2 and J is TRBJ1-1, with a weak D call TRBD1 (6 bases). This CDR3 is 13 amino acids long. The ends were cut back, 1 base at V and 8 bases at J, with 11 bases in the middle. Per germline, CDR1 SGHTA and CDR2 FQGNSA. This chain's CDR3 is CASSLGAGTEAFF. DNA of the CDR3: TGTGCCAGCAGCTTAGGGGCGGGGACAGAAGCTTTCTTT.

This clone has more than one count but fewer than ten. The genes are TRBV9 and TRBJ1-5, with D unresolved. This CDR3 is built from 15 residues. V lost 4 bases, J lost 1 base, and 12 bases lay in between. The V gene's germline CDR1 is SGDLS and CDR2 YYNGEE. The CDR3 DNA sequence: TGTGCCAGCAGCCCCGGCCCCGTGAGCAATCAGCCCCAGCATTTT. As protein: CASSPGPVSNQPQHF.

The rearrangement uses TRBV19 and TRBJ2-5, with D perhaps matching TRBD1 (5 bases). V was trimmed by 1 base and J by 5 bases, leaving 17 bases between them. The germline V gene has CDR1 LNHDA and CDR2 SQIVND (reference sequence). The CDR3 is 16 residues long. CDR3 residues: CASSIAAGLRRETQYF. DNA for the CDR3: TGTGCCAGTAGTATAGCGGCAGGGCTGAGGCGGGAGACCCAGTACTTC.

V and J are TRBV6-6 and TRBJ2-3, with 7 bases fitting TRBD1. The CDR3 consists of 16 residues. Per the germline V gene, CDR1 is MNHNY and CDR2 is SVGAGI (reference sequence). V trimming: 6 bases; J trimming: 1 base; junction bases outside the gene matches: 10. In DNA, the CDR3 is TGTGCCAGCAGCCAACCGACAGGGTATCGCACAGATACGCAGTATTTT. Amino acid sequence: CASSQPTGYRTDTQYF.